The next 28 T cell receptor beta chains were all read from a single sample in a study of T cell repertoires in cytomegalovirus infection. MiXCR, run by TCRdb on the reads, gives a single entry per CDR3 protein. The sample carries about a million distinct CDR3 sequences, less than 40% recorded once. Their antigens remain unidentified. The starting material was cultured CD8+ T cells from PBMCs, obtained from culture after CMV antigen stimulation. These receptor sequences come from a human donor in good health (CMV status not recorded). Some clones in this sample may be carry-over from other donors' samples.

The V gene is TRBV19, the J gene TRBJ2-1, with D unresolved. This CDR3 has 15 residues. The V end lost 1 base, the J end lost 5 bases, and 12 bases lay between the germline ends. Germline V lookup: CDR1 LNHDA, CDR2 SQIVND (reference sequence). For the CDR3, the DNA is TGTGCCAGTAGTATAGCCGGGCAAACCAACAATGAGCAGTTCTTC. Translated: CASSIAGQTNNEQFF.

In its sample, this clonotype was seen many times. The chain carries TRBV7-8 and TRBJ2-1; D unclear. The CDR3 sequence is 14 residues long. V gave up 7 bases and J gave up 0 bases, with 10 bases separating them. CDR1 is SGHVS and CDR2 is FQNEAQ in the germline V gene. CDR3 region: CASKNLSSYNEQFF. In nucleotides, the CDR3 is TGTGCCAGCAAGAACTTGAGCTCCTACAATGAGCAGTTCTTC.

This clonotype was seen many times. In DNA form, the CDR3 reads TGTGCCAGCAGCCCCCTCCGCTCAGAATATAGCAATCAGCCCCAGCATTTT. This codes for CASSPLRSEYSNQPQHF. This sequence joins TRBV7-8 and TRBJ1-5; D not certain. This CDR3 has 17 amino acids. Germline CDR1 and CDR2: SGHVS and FQNEAQ. Trimming pared 5 bases from V and 0 bases from J, leaving 17 bases between.

The chain combines TRBV12-5 with TRBJ2-2; D is unclear. There are 12 residues in the CDR3. Germline CDR1 and CDR2: LGHNT and FRNRAP. The germline V and J ends were trimmed by 2 bases and 9 bases, with 7 bases remaining between them. The CDR3 protein is CASGLRSWELFF. CDR3 nucleotide sequence: TGTGCTAGTGGTTTGCGTTCCTGGGAGCTGTTTTTT.

This clonotype was detected ten times or more. The gene calls are TRBV19 and TRBJ2-3; the D gene is possibly TRBD1 (6 bases). The CDR3 spans 13 residues. Trimming stripped 8 bases from V and 2 bases from J, with 11 bases between. Germline-derived CDR1 and CDR2 are LNHDA and SQIVND (reference sequence). DNA for the CDR3: TGTGCCAGTTCCTGGGACAACACAGATACGCAGTATTTT. This encodes CASSWDNTDTQYF. Together with reference TRBV19 and TRBJ2-3, the CDR3 gives the full variable domain: DGGITQSPKYLFRKEGQNVTLSCEQNLNHDAMYWYRQDPGQGLRLIYYSQIVNDFQKGDIAEGYSVSREKKESFPLTVTSAQKNPTAFYLCASSWDNTDTQYFGPGTRLTVL.

The CDR3 DNA sequence: TGCAGCTACACGGGAGGCTATGGCTACACCTTC. It yields the protein CSYTGGYGYTF. The chain links TRBV29-1 to TRBJ1-2; D not certain. Looked up from germline, CDR1 is SQVTM and CDR2 is ANQGSEA. The germline V and J ends were trimmed by 8 bases and 4 bases, with 11 bases remaining between them. The CDR3 covers 11 residues.

The genes are TRBV4-1 and TRBJ2-7; D call uncertain. CDR1 is MGHRA, CDR2 YSYEKL, per germline. Trimming took 0 bases from V and 2 from J, leaving 8 bases between them. This CDR3 is built from 14 residues. Here the CDR3 DNA reads TGCGCCAGCAGCCAAGATTCCGGAGCCTACGAGCAGTACTTC. Its translation: CASSQDSGAYEQYF.

V is TRBV28 and J is TRBJ2-7; 9 nucleotides align to TRBD1. The CDR3 has 13 residues. Germline lookup yields CDR1 MDHEN and CDR2 SYDVKM. After removal of 6 bases from V and 11 bases from J, the junction contained 11 bases not matched to a gene. In nucleotides, the CDR3 is TGTGCCAGCAGCCCTTCTGACAGGGGGAATAAGTACGTC. Amino acids: CASSPSDRGNKYV.

This clonotype has at least ten counts. This chain joins TRBV7-2 and TRBJ2-7; 8 bases map to TRBD2. The germline gives CDR1 SGHTA, CDR2 FQGNSA. The CDR3 is 15 amino acids. Trimming cost V 1 base and J 5 bases; bases outside gene matches: 7. The CDR3 reads CASSLVDSGAHEQYV. CDR3 in DNA: TGTGCCAGCAGCTTAGTGGATAGCGGGGCGCACGAGCAGTACGTC.

The J gene is TRBJ1-1, the V gene TRBV13; TRBD1 is a possible D gene (6 bases). Germline CDR1 is PRHDT and CDR2 is FYEKMQ (reference sequence). The CDR3 totals 17 residues. Trimming removed 0 bases from V and 0 bases from J, with 14 bases in between. CDR3 protein: CASSLGVQGWMNTEAFF. DNA for the CDR3: TGTGCCAGCAGCTTAGGGGTACAGGGTTGGATGAACACTGAAGCTTTCTTT.

This clonotype was recorded many times. This chain joins TRBV15 and TRBJ1-1; TRBD1 matches at 10 bases. This CDR3 region has 15 residues. J lost 6 bases, V lost 0 bases, and 4 bases had no gene match. Germline lookup yields CDR1 LNHNV and CDR2 YYDKDF (reference sequence). CDR3 residues: CATSRDKGTGAEAFF. DNA of the CDR3: TGTGCCACCAGCAGAGATAAGGGGACAGGGGCTGAAGCTTTCTTT.

The chain carries TRBV14 and TRBJ2-7; weak D call: TRBD1 (6 bases). V was clipped by 1 base and J by 7 bases, with 17 bases between them. The germline gives CDR1 SGHDN, CDR2 FVKESK. The CDR3 is 15 residues long. CDR3 DNA: TGTGCCAGCAGCCAAGGTCTAACAGGGCTAGGGGAGCAGTACTTC. It translates to CASSQGLTGLGEQYF.

A remark on this clonotype: This may be a read error: a much more frequent sequence differs by one nucleotide. The chain is built from TRBV7-2 and TRBJ1-1; D not certain. The germline V gene has CDR1 SGHTA and CDR2 FQGNSA. The CDR3 is 17 residues long. The CDR3, as DNA: TGTGCCAGCTGCTTAGCCCCATGGGAGGTACTGAACACTGAAGCTTTCTTT. The encoded protein is CASCLAPWEVLNTEAFF.

This clonotype was found a few times. This chain connects TRBV4-3 to TRBJ2-3; maybe TRBD1 (7 bases). V lost 5 bases and J lost 0, with 12 bases in between. The V gene's germline CDR1 is LGHNA and CDR2 YSLEER. This CDR3 comprises 15 residues. CDR3 sequence reads: CASSTEGASTDTQYF. In DNA, the CDR3 is TGCGCCAGCAGCACGGAGGGGGCTAGCACAGATACGCAGTATTTT.

This chain uses TRBV23-1 with TRBJ1-1; D not certain. TRBV23-1 is known as an ORF, though its function is uncertain. Trimming took off 4 bases at V and 1 base at J, with 16 bases between the two ends. The CDR3 covers 16 residues. The CDR3 nucleotides are TGCGCCAGCAGTCGACCCCCCACAAGGAAGAACACTGAAGCTTTCTTT. It translates to CASSRPPTRKNTEAFF.

The chain uses TRBV6-2 or TRBV6-3 and TRBJ2-7; 7 nucleotides match TRBD1. The CDR3 length is 15 residues. The ends lost 4 bases at V and 6 bases at J; junction bases unmatched: 12. Germline V lookup: CDR1 MNHEY, CDR2 SVGEGT. Written as DNA, the CDR3 is TGTGCCAGCAGTTCCTTGACAGGGACGCTCTTCGAGCAGTACGTC. Translating it yields CASSSLTGTLFEQYV.

This chain uses TRBV7-3 with TRBJ1-5, with TRBD1 matching 10 bases. J was trimmed by 2 bases and V by 4 bases; bases with no gene match: 8. The length of the CDR3 is 17 residues. Germline V gene data show CDR1 as SGHTA and CDR2 as FQGTGA. In nucleotides, the CDR3 is TGTGCCAGCAGCTCAACCGGGACAGGGGATCGCAATCAGCCCCAGCATTTT. Translating it yields CASSSTGTGDRNQPQHF.

With regard to this clonotype: This may be a read error, as it is one base from a much larger clone. The chain employs TRBV7-8 and TRBJ2-7; possible D gene TRBD2, 5 bases. Trimming left V 6 bases short and J 4 bases short, with 13 bases between. Looked up from germline, CDR1 is SGHVS and CDR2 is FQNEAQ. This CDR3 spans 13 amino acids. CDR3 amino acids: CASSSGSVYEQYF. CDR3 nucleotide sequence: TGTGCCAGCAGTTCCGGTAGCGTATACGAGCAGTACTTC.

The chain has TRBV12-3 or TRBV12-4 and TRBJ1-2; weak D call: TRBD1 (6 bases). V dropped 4 bases and J dropped 4 bases, with 13 bases sitting between them. This CDR3 has 14 residues. The CDR3 sequence: CASSSGGWGYGYTF. CDR3 coding DNA: TGTGCCAGCAGTTCCGGGGGCTGGGGCTATGGCTACACCTTC.

This chain joins TRBV28 and TRBJ2-5, with TRBD2 matching over 8 bases. With V trimmed by 10 bases and J by 4 bases, 20 bases remained unmatched. Germline CDR1 and CDR2: MDHEN and SYDVKM. The CDR3 is made up of 17 amino acids. CDR3 nucleotides: TGTGCCATCCAGGCTTCCCTTGGGCGGGGGGCCCCAGAGACCCAGTACTTC. Translation gives CAIQASLGRGAPETQYF.

This clonotype was recorded many times. V gene TRBV7-8 combines with J gene TRBJ2-7, with D perhaps TRBD1 or TRBD2 (6 bases each). This CDR3 is built from 15 residues. The germline V gene encodes CDR1 SGHVS and CDR2 FQNEAQ. V dropped 5 bases and J dropped 0 bases, with 14 bases sitting between them. The CDR3 DNA reads TGTGCCAGCAGCATAGGGGGACTGCTCTCCTACGAGCAGTACTTC. Protein product: CASSIGGLLSYEQYF.

The rearrangement joins TRBV27 to TRBJ2-7, with D perhaps matching TRBD1 (6 bases). V shed 4 bases and J shed 12 bases, with 25 bases lying between them. The CDR3 length is 15 residues. Per the germline V gene, CDR1 is MNHEY and CDR2 is SMNVEV (reference sequence). In DNA form, the CDR3 reads TGTGCCAGCAGTTCACCTCGAACAGGGCGAGATAGCTTGTACGTC. Translating gives CASSSPRTGRDSLYV.

This chain connects TRBV3-1 to TRBJ1-4; 9 bases line up with TRBD1. J lost 6 bases, V lost 1 base, and 0 bases had no gene match. CDR3 size: 14 residues. Germline values: CDR1 LGHDT, CDR2 YNNKEL (reference sequence). CDR3 sequence reads: CASSQGTGDEKLFF. CDR3 nucleotides: TGTGCCAGCAGCCAAGGGACAGGGGATGAAAAACTGTTTTTT.

This clonotype occurred a few times. The chain has TRBV6-5 and TRBJ2-5; D not resolved. CDR3 size: 13 residues. V lost 2 bases, J lost 5 bases, and 9 bases lay in between. Looked up from germline, CDR1 is MNHEY and CDR2 is SVGAGI. The CDR3: CASSYGAPETQYF. In nucleotides, the CDR3 is TGTGCCAGCAGTTACGGCGCTCCGGAGACCCAGTACTTC.

This clonotype was observed at least ten times. The rearrangement uses TRBV7-2 and TRBJ2-1; D may be TRBD2 (5 bases). V dropped 1 base and J dropped 0 bases, with 13 bases sitting between them. The CDR3 loop spans 17 amino acids. Looked up from germline, CDR1 is SGHTA and CDR2 is FQGNSA. In DNA form, the CDR3 reads TGTGCCAGCAGCTTAGAGAGCGGTGTCCCCTCCTACAATGAGCAGTTCTTC. Its translation: CASSLESGVPSYNEQFF.

This clonotype was detected ten times or more. The chain uses TRBV7-2 and TRBJ1-1, with 7 positions matching TRBD1. J lost 6 bases, V lost 5 bases, and 12 bases had no gene match. Germline CDR1 and CDR2: SGHTA and FQGNSA. The CDR3 is 15 amino acids. This CDR3 reads CASSTLTGLHAEAFF. CDR3 DNA: TGTGCCAGCAGCACATTGACAGGGCTCCACGCTGAAGCTTTCTTT.

This clonotype came up many times. The J gene is TRBJ2-5, the V gene TRBV12-3 or TRBV12-4; D is possibly TRBD1 (5 bases). The CDR3 spans 14 residues. Trimming cost V 8 bases and J 5 bases, with 18 bases left between them. As DNA, the CDR3 is TGTGCCAGCCGCTCCCTAGAGTCAGGGGAGACCCAGTACTTC. This codes for CASRSLESGETQYF.

In the case of this clonotype: This may come from a read error, since a much larger clone is one base off. Here the CDR3 DNA reads TGTGCCAGCAGCCCTCGGGAGCGGGGCCACTGGAAGCAGTATTTT. Its translation: CASSPRERGHWKQYF. The V and J genes are TRBV7-9 and TRBJ2-3; 7 nucleotides align to TRBD2. The CDR3 is made up of 15 amino acids. Trimming took 5 bases from V and 11 from J; bases not matched to a gene: 16. CDR1 and CDR2 from the germline V gene are SEHNR and FQNEAQ (reference sequence).